This T cell receptor delta chain appears in the sequencing data of a study of gamma-delta chains in newborns, infants, children. Background on the study: Microbial exposure reportedly drives polyclonal innate γδ T cell expansion after birth.

The CDR3 has 18 amino acids. Germline V lookup: CDR1 GEAIGNYY, CDR2 EKD. With respect to this clone: With a much larger clone just one base away, this may be a read error.

TCRdb re-called the reads using CATT. The sample yields 3,500 to 4,500 delta-chain clones, roughly 40% seen once. The clonotype was recovered from a child who was a newborn, infant or young child, either healthy, febrile or measles-vaccinated (not recorded which). This chain links TRDV2 with TRDJ1; no definite D call. This specimen consisted of blood, obtained at week 6. As DNA, the CDR3 is TGTGCCTGTGATCCCAGGTCGAGGTCTCATCCGTACACCGATGAACTCATCTTT. Translated, it gives CACDPRSRSHPYTDELIF.